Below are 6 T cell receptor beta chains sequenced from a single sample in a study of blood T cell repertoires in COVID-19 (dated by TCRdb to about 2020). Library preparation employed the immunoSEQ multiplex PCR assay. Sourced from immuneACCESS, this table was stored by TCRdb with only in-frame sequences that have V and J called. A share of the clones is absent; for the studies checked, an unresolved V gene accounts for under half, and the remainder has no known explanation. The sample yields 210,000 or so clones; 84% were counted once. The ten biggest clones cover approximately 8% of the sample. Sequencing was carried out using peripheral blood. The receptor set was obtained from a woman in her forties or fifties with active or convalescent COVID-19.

The CDR3 DNA reads as TGTGCCAGCAGGGGGACAGGGACACTGACAGCTTTCTTT. Protein sequence: CASRGTGTLTAFF. This chain connects TRBV28 to TRBJ1-1; TRBD1 matches at 9 bases. The CDR3 totals 13 residues. Germline V gene sequence: CDR1 MDHEN, CDR2 SYDVKM. V lost 6 bases and J lost 10; bases outside the gene matches: 9. Supplemented by reference TRBV28 and TRBJ1-1, the full variable domain reads DVKVTQSSRYLVKRTGEKVFLECVQDMDHENMFWYRQDPGLGLRLIYFSYDVKMKEKGDIPEGYSVSREKKERFSLILESASTNQTSMYLCASRGTGTLTAFFGQGTRLTVV.

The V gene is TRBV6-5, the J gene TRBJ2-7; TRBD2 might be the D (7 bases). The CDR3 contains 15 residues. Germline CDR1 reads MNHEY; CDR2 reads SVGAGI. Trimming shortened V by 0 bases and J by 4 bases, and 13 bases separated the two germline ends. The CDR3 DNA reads TGTGCCAGCAGTTACTCAGGGGGGGTCGAGTACGAGCAGTACTTC. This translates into CASSYSGGVEYEQYF.

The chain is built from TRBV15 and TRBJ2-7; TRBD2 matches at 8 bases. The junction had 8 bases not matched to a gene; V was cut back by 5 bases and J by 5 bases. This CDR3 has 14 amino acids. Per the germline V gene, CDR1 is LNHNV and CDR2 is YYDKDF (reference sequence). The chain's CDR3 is CATSWGAGGDEQYF. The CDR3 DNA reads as TGTGCCACCAGCTGGGGGGCCGGGGGGGACGAGCAGTACTTC.

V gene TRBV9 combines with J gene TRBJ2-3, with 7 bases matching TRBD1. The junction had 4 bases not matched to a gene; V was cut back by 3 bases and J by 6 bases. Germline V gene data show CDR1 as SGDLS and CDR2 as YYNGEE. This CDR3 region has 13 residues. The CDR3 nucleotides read TGTGCCAGCAGCGGAAGGGGGCCGGATACGCAGTATTTT. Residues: CASSGRGPDTQYF.

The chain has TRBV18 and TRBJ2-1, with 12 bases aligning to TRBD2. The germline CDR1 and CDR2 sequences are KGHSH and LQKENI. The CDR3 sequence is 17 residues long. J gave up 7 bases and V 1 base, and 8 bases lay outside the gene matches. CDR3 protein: CASSPQTSGSLGNEQFF. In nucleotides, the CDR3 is TGTGCCAGCTCACCACAGACTAGCGGGAGTCTAGGGAATGAGCAGTTCTTC.

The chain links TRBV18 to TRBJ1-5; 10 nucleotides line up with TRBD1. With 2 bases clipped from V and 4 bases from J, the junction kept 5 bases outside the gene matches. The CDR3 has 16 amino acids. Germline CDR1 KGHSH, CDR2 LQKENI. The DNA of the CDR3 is TGTGCCAGCTCACCAGGACAGGGGGGACTAAATCAGCCCCAGCATTTT. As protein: CASSPGQGGLNQPQHF.